The clone carrying this T cell receptor (beta chain) showed up just once. Germline V gives CDR1 SGHKS, CDR2 YYEKEE (reference sequence). Trimming removed 3 bases from V and 6 bases from J; junction bases left unmatched: 11. This CDR3 spans 15 amino acids. Original analysis: Estimation of nucleated cell counts was performed using reference gene primer amplification. Sequencing was performed with immunoSEQ multiplex PCR; in TCRdb, only in-frame clones are kept and a portion is missing. That table furnishes V, J and clone size, whereas the DNA furnished D and trimming. The top ten clones hold 15% to 20% of a sample with roughly 80,000 clones, approximately 78% of them seen once. This sample is drawn from a study of blood T cell repertoires in COVID-19. Study summary: Researchers got acute and convalescent COVID-19 samples from the United States, Italy and Spain. Sample material is recorded as cDNA or gDNA derived from T cells, B-cell-depleted T cells, or PBMCs.

This TCR came from a woman in her fifties or sixties with acute or convalescent COVID-19. The rearrangement uses TRBV5-5 and TRBJ2-7; 8 nucleotides agree with TRBD2. Sequenced material: peripheral blood. The CDR3 sequence is CASSSGGGFWGEQYF. The CDR3 nucleotides read TGTGCCAGCAGCTCCGGGGGGGGCTTCTGGGGCGAGCAGTACTTC.